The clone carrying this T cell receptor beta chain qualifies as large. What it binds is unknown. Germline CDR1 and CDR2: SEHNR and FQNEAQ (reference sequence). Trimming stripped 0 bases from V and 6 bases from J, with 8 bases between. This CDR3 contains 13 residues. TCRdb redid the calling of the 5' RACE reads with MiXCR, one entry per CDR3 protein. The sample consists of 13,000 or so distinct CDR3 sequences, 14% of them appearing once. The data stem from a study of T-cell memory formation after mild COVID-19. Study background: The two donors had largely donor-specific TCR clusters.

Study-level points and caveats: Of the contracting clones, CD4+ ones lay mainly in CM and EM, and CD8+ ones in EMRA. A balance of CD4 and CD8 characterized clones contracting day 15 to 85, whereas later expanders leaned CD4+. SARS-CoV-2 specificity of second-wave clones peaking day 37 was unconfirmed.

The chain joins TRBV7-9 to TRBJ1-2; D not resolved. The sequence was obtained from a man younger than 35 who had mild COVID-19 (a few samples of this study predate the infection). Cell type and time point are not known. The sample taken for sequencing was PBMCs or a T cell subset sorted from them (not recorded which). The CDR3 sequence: CASSLANGNGYTF. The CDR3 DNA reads TGTGCCAGCAGCTTAGCGAACGGGAATGGCTACACCTTC. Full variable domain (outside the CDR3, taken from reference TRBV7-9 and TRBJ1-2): DTGVSQNPRHKITKRGQNVTFRCDPISEHNRLYWYRQTLGQGPEFLTYFQNEAQLEKSRLLSDRFSAERPKGSFSTLEIQRTEQGDSAMYLCASSLANGNGYTFGSGTRLTVV.